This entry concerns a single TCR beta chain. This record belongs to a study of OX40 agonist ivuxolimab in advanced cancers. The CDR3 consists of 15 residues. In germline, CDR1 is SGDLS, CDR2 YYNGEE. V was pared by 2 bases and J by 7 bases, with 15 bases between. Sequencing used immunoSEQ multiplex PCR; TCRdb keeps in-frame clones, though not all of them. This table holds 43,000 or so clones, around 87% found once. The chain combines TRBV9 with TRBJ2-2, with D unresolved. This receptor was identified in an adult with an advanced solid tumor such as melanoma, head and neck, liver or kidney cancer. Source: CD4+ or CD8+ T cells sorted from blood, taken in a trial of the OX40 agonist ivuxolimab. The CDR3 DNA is TGTGCCAGCAGCGTCGTGGGATCTAAGGACGGGGAGCTGTTTTTT. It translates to CASSVVGSKDGELFF. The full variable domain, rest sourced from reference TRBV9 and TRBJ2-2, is DSGVTQTPKHLITATGQRVTLRCSPRSGDLSVYWYQQSLDQGLQFLIQYYNGEERAKGNILERFSAQQFPDLHSELNLSSLELGDSALYFCASSVVGSKDGELFFGEGSRLTVL.